This T cell receptor beta chain is drawn from a study of T cells in Graves' hyperthyroidism and ophthalmopathy. Study summary: Peripheral blood was collected at initial diagnosis, before any treatment. Study-wide results and limits: Blood shared most expanded thyroid clonotypes above 0.001. Ophthalmopathy onset followed model prediction by a median approximately six months.

Fresh 10 ml peripheral blood yielded PBMCs. Researchers took RNA transcripts and amplified the TCR beta CDR3 regions from them. The study used the HTBI primer set for a first-round RT-PCR of the TCR CDR3. TCRdb ran MiXCR on the multiplex PCR reads and lists one entry per CDR3 protein. This sample has around 270,000 distinct CDR3 sequences, with roughly 19% found just once. The CDR3 sequence is 14 residues long. Germline V CDR1 and CDR2: KGHSH, LQKENI. Losses at the gene ends were 3 bases for V and 6 bases for J; bases not matched to a gene: 2. This clonotype was detected ten times or more. What it recognizes is unknown.

The sequence was collected from a man over 45 with Graves' ophthalmopathy. Sequenced input: blood. V and J are TRBV18 and TRBJ2-1, with 10 bases matching TRBD1. The CDR3 nucleotides read TGTGCCAGCTCACCGGGACAGGGGCTCAATGAGCAGTTCTTC. Its protein product is CASSPGQGLNEQFF.